This TCR beta chain is drawn from a study of cytomegalovirus exposure and HLA in healthy donors. General study findings and limits: Common viral pathogens seemed to be connected with several of the most significant clusters, according to a later analysis.

The CDR3 runs 14 residues. The V segment lost 2 bases and the J segment 7 bases; nucleotides outside the gene matches: 7. Germline V gene sequence: CDR1 SQVTM, CDR2 ANQGSEA. 60 Vbeta and 13 Jbeta primers were used in PCR. Profiling relied on immunoSEQ multiplex PCR, and the TCRdb table lists in-frame clones only, not all of them. The sample has 85,000 to 110,000 clones; roughly 80% are singletons. As concerns this clone: Its cognate antigen is unknown.

The V and J genes are TRBV29-1 and TRBJ2-1; the match to TRBD2 covers 8 bases. The source is a man aged 50 to 60 in good health and CMV-seropositive. Sequencing input: PBMCs. DNA of the CDR3: TGCAGCGTTGAATTGAGCGGGAGAGGGAATGAGCAGTTCTTC. The encoded protein is CSVELSGRGNEQFF.